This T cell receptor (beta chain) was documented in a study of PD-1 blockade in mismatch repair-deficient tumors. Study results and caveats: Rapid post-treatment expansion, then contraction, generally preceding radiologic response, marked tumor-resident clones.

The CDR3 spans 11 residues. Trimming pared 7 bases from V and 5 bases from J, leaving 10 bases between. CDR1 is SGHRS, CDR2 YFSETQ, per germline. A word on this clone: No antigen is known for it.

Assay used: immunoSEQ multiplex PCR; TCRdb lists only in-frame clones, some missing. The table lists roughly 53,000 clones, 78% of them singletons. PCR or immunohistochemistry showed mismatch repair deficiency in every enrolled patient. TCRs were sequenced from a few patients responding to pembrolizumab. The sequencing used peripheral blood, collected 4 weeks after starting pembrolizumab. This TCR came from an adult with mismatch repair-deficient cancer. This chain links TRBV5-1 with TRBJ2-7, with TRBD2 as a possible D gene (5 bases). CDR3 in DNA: TGCGCCAGCTCCCGGGAAGACGAGCAGTACTTC. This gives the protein CASSREDEQYF.